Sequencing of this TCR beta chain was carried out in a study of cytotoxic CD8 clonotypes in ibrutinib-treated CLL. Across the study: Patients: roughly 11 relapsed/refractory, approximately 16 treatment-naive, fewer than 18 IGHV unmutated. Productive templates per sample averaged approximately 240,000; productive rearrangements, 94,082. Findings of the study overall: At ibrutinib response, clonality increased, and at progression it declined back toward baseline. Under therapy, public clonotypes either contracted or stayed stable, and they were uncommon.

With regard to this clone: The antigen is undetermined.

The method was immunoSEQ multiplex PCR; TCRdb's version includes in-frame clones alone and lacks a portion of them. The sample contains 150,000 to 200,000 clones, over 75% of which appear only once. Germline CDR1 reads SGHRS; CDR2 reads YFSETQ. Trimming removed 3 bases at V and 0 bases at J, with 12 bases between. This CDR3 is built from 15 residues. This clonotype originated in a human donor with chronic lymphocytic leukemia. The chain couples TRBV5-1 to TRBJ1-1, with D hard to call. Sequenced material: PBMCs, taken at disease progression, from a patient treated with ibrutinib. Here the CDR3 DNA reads TGCGCCAGCAGCTCGTTACACTCCCTGAACACTGAAGCTTTCTTT. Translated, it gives CASSSLHSLNTEAFF.